This is a list of T cell receptor beta chains from one sample in a study of blood T cell repertoires in COVID-19. Sequencing used immunoSEQ multiplex PCR; TCRdb keeps in-frame clones, though not all of them. The sample carries tens of thousands of clones, 70% to 90% recorded once. The material sequenced was peripheral blood. These receptors were obtained from a human donor in a cohort sampled during active COVID-19. Each CDR3 is given with its conserved first and last residue. Each record gives: V gene, J gene, CDR3 protein.

v_call: TRBV2; j_call: TRBJ1-3; cdr3_aa: CASSVIPTGSGNTIYF
v_call: TRBV11-3; j_call: TRBJ2-7; cdr3_aa: CASSSQQGGQYF
v_call: TRBV7-8; j_call: TRBJ1-1; cdr3_aa: CASRWRGTENTEAFF
v_call: TRBV5-1; j_call: TRBJ2-2; cdr3_aa: CASSIRLAGLPTGELFF
v_call: TRBV28; j_call: TRBJ2-7; cdr3_aa: CASSAGGQNTYEQYF
v_call: TRBV6-5; j_call: TRBJ2-4; cdr3_aa: CASGTSGRGINIQYF
v_call: TRBV28; j_call: TRBJ2-7; cdr3_aa: CASTRDRGYEQYF
v_call: TRBV7-2; j_call: TRBJ1-2; cdr3_aa: CASSFRDRPLYGYTF
v_call: TRBV10-2; j_call: TRBJ2-5; cdr3_aa: CASSITGGRRVETQYF
v_call: TRBV7-8; j_call: TRBJ1-5; cdr3_aa: CASSLGSVIRRQGNSNQPQHF
v_call: TRBV7-8; j_call: TRBJ1-2; cdr3_aa: CASSPSQGRGYGYTF
v_call: TRBV30; j_call: TRBJ2-7; cdr3_aa: CAWSVPAGSYEQYF
v_call: TRBV9; j_call: TRBJ2-1; cdr3_aa: CASSLGPNRGRLNEQFF
v_call: TRBV19; j_call: TRBJ1-5; cdr3_aa: CASPPGGGYLQPQHF
v_call: TRBV15; j_call: TRBJ1-1; cdr3_aa: CATSRDRANTEAFF
v_call: TRBV18; j_call: TRBJ2-1; cdr3_aa: CASSPQGLADNEQFF
v_call: TRBV28; j_call: TRBJ1-5; cdr3_aa: CASQPLGDSNQPQHF
v_call: TRBV7-2; j_call: TRBJ2-7; cdr3_aa: CASSSGLGTYEQYF
v_call: TRBV7-9; j_call: TRBJ2-1; cdr3_aa: CASSTVPSGRDNEQFF
v_call: TRBV12-5; j_call: TRBJ2-1; cdr3_aa: CASGLPLEWGQVNEQFF
v_call: TRBV6-5; j_call: TRBJ1-6; cdr3_aa: CASTVTAADSVPLHF
v_call: TRBV27; j_call: TRBJ1-2; cdr3_aa: CASSFGRGEGYTF
v_call: TRBV28; j_call: TRBJ2-7; cdr3_aa: CASSPAAGQALGEQYF
v_call: TRBV12-3/TRBV12-4; j_call: TRBJ1-5; cdr3_aa: CASGTRRGAQHF
v_call: TRBV7-6; j_call: TRBJ2-1; cdr3_aa: CASSYLSGEKFNEQFF
v_call: TRBV7-2; j_call: TRBJ2-1; cdr3_aa: CASSFAGTSVYNEQFF
v_call: TRBV7-2; j_call: TRBJ2-1; cdr3_aa: CASSLAGSGTYNEQFF
v_call: TRBV28; j_call: TRBJ2-7; cdr3_aa: CASSDRNEQYF
v_call: TRBV5-1; j_call: TRBJ2-5; cdr3_aa: CASSLGSATQETQYF
v_call: TRBV20-1; j_call: TRBJ2-1; cdr3_aa: CSANRYNEQFF
v_call: TRBV5-6; j_call: TRBJ1-2; cdr3_aa: CASSLGGQGSNYGYTF
v_call: TRBV7-9; j_call: TRBJ2-7; cdr3_aa: CASSLPSLYEQYF
v_call: TRBV25-1; j_call: TRBJ2-7; cdr3_aa: CASSQGGEQYF
v_call: TRBV7-9; j_call: TRBJ1-5; cdr3_aa: CASSSQGLNQPQHF
v_call: TRBV2; j_call: TRBJ2-7; cdr3_aa: CAILPRRGPNEQYF
v_call: TRBV7-2; j_call: TRBJ2-7; cdr3_aa: CASSFKNSHEQYF
v_call: TRBV12-5; j_call: TRBJ1-2; cdr3_aa: CASGRDSYYGYTF
v_call: TRBV27; j_call: TRBJ1-4; cdr3_aa: CASSLRTGAMVVEKLFF
v_call: TRBV13; j_call: TRBJ1-1; cdr3_aa: CASSSRGRLMNTEAFF
v_call: TRBV27; j_call: TRBJ1-1; cdr3_aa: CASSPGIYTEAFF
v_call: TRBV28; j_call: TRBJ2-7; cdr3_aa: CASGPGTRLGEQYF
v_call: TRBV6-6; j_call: TRBJ2-1; cdr3_aa: CASSYGRRQGGNEQFF
v_call: TRBV5-4; j_call: TRBJ1-3; cdr3_aa: CASSSGNTIYF
v_call: TRBV6-4; j_call: TRBJ2-3; cdr3_aa: CASRTRPPKTQYF
v_call: TRBV5-1; j_call: TRBJ2-3; cdr3_aa: CASSLRTGLTDTQYF
v_call: TRBV19; j_call: TRBJ2-1; cdr3_aa: CASGPLRDEQFF
v_call: TRBV7-7; j_call: TRBJ2-2; cdr3_aa: CASSLGGSSTGELFF
v_call: TRBV9; j_call: TRBJ2-1; cdr3_aa: CASSRTTNEQFF
v_call: TRBV6-5; j_call: TRBJ2-5; cdr3_aa: CASSNRGLSETQYF
v_call: TRBV11-2; j_call: TRBJ2-1; cdr3_aa: CASSPPRLAGESGEQFF
v_call: TRBV30; j_call: TRBJ1-4; cdr3_aa: CAWSKWGANEKLFF